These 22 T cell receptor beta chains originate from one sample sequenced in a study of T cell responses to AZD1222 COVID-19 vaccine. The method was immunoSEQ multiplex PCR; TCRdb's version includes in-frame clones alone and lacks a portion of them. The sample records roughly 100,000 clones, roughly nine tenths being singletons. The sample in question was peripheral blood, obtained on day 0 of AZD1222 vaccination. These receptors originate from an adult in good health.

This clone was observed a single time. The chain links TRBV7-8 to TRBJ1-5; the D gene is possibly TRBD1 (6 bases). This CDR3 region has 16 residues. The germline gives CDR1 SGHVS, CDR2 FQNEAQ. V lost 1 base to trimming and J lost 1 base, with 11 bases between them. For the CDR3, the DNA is TGTGCCAGCAGCTTAGAAAAGGGGGGAAGCAATCAGCCCCAGCATTTT. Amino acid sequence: CASSLEKGGSNQPQHF.

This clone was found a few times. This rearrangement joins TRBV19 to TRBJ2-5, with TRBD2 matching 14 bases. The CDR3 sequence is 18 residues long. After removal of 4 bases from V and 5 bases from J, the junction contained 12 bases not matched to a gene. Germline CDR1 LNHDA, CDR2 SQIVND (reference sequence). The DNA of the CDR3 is TGTGCCAGTAGTACGAACGGACTAGCGGGGGGCTGGGTGGAGACCCAGTACTTC. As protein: CASSTNGLAGGWVETQYF.

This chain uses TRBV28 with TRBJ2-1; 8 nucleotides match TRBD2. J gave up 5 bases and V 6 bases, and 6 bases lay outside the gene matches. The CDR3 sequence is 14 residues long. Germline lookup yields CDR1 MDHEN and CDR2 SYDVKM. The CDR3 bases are TGTGCCAGCAGACGCAAGCGGGAGAACAATGAGCAGTTCTTC. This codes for CASRRKRENNEQFF.

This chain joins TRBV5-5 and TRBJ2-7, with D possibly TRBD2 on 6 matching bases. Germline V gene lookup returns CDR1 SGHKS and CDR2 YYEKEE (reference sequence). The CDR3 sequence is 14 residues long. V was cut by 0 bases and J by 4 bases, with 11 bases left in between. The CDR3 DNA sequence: TGTGCCAGCAGCTTGGCGGGGGTTCAATACGAGCAGTACTTC. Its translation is CASSLAGVQYEQYF.

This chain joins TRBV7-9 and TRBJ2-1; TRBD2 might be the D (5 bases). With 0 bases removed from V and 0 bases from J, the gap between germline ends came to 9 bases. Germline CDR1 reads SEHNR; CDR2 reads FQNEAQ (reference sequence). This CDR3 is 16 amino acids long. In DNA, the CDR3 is TGTGCCAGCAGCTTAGCGCTAGGAGGCTCCTACAATGAGCAGTTCTTC. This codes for CASSLALGGSYNEQFF.

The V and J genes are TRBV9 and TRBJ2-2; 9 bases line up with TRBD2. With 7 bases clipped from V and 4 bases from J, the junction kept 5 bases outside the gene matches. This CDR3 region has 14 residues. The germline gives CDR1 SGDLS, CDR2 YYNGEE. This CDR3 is CASGAGGSTGELFF. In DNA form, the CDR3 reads TGTGCCAGCGGAGCGGGGGGATCCACCGGGGAGCTGTTTTTT.

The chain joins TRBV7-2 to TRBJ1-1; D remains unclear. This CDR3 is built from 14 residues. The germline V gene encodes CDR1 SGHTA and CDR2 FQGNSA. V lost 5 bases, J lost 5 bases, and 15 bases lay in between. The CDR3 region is CASSQTRTGTEAFF. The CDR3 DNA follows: TGTGCCAGCAGCCAAACAAGGACGGGGACTGAAGCTTTCTTT.

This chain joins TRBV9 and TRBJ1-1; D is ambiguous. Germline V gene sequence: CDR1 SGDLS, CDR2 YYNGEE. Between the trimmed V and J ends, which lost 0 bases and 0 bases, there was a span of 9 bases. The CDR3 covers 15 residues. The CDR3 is CASSVVPDMNTEAFF. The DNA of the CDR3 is TGTGCCAGCAGCGTAGTGCCAGACATGAACACTGAAGCTTTCTTT.

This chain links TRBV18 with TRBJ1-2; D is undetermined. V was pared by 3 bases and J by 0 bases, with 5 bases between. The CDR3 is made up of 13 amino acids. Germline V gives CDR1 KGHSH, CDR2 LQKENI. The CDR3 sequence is CASSPPANYGYTF. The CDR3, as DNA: TGTGCCAGCTCACCCCCAGCTAACTATGGCTACACCTTC.

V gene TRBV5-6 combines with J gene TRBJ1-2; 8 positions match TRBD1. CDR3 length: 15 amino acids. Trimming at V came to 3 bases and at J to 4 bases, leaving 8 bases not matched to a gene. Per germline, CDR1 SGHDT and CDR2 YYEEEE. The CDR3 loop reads CASSWAGTGVYGYTF. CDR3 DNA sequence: TGTGCCAGCAGCTGGGCCGGGACAGGAGTCTATGGCTACACCTTC.

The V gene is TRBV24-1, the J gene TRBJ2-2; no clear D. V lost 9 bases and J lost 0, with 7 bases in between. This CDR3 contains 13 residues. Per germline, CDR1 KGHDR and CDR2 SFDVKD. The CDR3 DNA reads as TGTGCCACCGGTAATACGAACACCGGGGAGCTGTTTTTT. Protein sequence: CATGNTNTGELFF.

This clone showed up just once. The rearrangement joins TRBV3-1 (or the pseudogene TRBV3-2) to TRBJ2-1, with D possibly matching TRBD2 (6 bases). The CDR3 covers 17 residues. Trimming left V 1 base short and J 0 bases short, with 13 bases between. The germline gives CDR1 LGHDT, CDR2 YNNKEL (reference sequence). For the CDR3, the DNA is TGTGCCAGCAGCCAAGGTTCCGGGGGATCCTCCTACAATGAGCAGTTCTTC. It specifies CASSQGSGGSSYNEQFF.

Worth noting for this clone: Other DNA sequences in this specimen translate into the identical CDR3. The CDR3 DNA reads as TGTGCCAGCTCACCCGGGGGAGGGAATGAGCAGTTCTTC. Its protein product is CASSPGGGNEQFF. The rearrangement uses TRBV18 and TRBJ2-1, with TRBD2 matching over 7 bases. Germline CDR1 and CDR2: KGHSH and LQKENI. The ends lost 3 bases at V and 7 bases at J; junction bases unmatched: 3. This CDR3 has 13 amino acids.

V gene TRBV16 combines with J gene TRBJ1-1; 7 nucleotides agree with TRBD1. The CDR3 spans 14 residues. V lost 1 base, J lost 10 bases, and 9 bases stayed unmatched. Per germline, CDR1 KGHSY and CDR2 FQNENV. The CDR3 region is CASSQYGEQGRAFF. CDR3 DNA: TGTGCCAGCAGCCAATACGGGGAACAGGGGAGAGCTTTCTTT.

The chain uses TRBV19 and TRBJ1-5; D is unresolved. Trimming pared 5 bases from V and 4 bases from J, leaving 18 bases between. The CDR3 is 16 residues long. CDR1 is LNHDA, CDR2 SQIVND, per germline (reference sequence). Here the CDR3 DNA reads TGTGCCAGTAGTGCTACACTCGGACGGTTTAATCAGCCCCAGCATTTT. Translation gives CASSATLGRFNQPQHF.

CDR3 protein: CSVRLAGVSDTQYF. The CDR3 coding sequence is TGCAGCGTTCGTCTAGCGGGAGTCTCAGATACGCAGTATTTT. This chain joins TRBV29-1 and TRBJ2-3, with 10 bases lining up with TRBD2. Trimming cost V 5 bases and J 4 bases; bases outside gene matches: 6. This CDR3 contains 14 residues. CDR1 and CDR2 (germline): SQVTM, ANQGSEA.

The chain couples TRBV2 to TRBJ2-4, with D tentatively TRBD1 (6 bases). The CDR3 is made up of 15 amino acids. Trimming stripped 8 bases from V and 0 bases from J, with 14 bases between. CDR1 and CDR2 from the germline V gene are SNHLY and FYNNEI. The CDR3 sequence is CASVAQGLAKNIQYF. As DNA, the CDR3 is TGTGCCAGCGTTGCCCAGGGGCTAGCCAAAAACATTCAGTACTTC.

CDR3 sequence reads: CASSAINSPLHF. The CDR3 DNA is TGTGCCAGCAGCGCCATAAATTCACCCCTCCACTTT. The rearrangement uses TRBV9 and TRBJ1-6, with D uncertain. Germline V lookup: CDR1 SGDLS, CDR2 YYNGEE. V was clipped by 3 bases and J by 7 bases, with 5 bases between them. The CDR3 is 12 amino acids.

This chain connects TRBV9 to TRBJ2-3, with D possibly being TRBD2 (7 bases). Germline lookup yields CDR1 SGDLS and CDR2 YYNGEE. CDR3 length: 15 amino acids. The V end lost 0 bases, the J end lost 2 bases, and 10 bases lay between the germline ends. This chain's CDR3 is CASSVEGGDTDTQYF. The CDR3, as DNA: TGTGCCAGCAGCGTAGAGGGGGGGGACACAGATACGCAGTATTTT. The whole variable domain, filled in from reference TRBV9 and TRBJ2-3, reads DSGVTQTPKHLITATGQRVTLRCSPRSGDLSVYWYQQSLDQGLQFLIQYYNGEERAKGNILERFSAQQFPDLHSELNLSSLELGDSALYFCASSVEGGDTDTQYFGPGTRLTVL.

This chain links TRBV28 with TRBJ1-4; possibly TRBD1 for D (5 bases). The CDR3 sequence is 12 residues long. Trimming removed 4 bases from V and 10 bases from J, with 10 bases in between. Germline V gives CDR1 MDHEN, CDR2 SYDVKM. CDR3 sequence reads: CASSSLRGKLFF. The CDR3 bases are TGTGCCAGCAGTTCACTTAGGGGAAAACTGTTTTTT.

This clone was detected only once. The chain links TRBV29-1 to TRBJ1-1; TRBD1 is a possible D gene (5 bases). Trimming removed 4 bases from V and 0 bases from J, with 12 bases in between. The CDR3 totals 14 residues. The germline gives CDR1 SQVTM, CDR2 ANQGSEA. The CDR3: CSVAGVVMNTEAFF. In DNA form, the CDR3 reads TGCAGCGTTGCGGGGGTTGTCATGAACACTGAAGCTTTCTTT.

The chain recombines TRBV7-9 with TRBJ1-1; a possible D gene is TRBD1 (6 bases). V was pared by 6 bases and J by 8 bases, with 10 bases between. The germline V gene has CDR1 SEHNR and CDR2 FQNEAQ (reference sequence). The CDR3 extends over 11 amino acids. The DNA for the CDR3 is TGTGCCAGCAGTTCCGGGACAGAAGCTTTCTTT. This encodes CASSSGTEAFF. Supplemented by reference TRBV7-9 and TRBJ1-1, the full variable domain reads DTGVSQNPRHKITKRGQNVTFRCDPISEHNRLYWYRQTLGQGPEFLTYFQNEAQLEKSRLLSDRFSAERPKGSFSTLEIQRTEQGDSAMYLCASSSGTEAFFGQGTRLTVV.